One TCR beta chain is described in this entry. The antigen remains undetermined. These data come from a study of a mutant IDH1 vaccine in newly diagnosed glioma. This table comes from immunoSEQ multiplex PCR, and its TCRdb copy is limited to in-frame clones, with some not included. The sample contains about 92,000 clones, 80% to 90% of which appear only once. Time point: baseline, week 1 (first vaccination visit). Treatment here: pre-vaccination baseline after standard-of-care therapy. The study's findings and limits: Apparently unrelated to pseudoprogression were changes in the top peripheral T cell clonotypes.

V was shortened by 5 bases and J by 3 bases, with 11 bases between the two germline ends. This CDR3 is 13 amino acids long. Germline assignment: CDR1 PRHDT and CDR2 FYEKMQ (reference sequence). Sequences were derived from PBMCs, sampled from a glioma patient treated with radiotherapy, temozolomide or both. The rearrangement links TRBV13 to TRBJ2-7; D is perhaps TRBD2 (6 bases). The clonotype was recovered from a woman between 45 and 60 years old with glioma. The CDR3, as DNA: TGTGCCAGCAGCCGGGACTTCAACTACGAGCAGTACTTC. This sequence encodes CASSRDFNYEQYF. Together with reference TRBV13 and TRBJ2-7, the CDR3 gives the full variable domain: AAGVIQSPRHLIKEKRETATLKCYPIPRHDTVYWYQQGPGQDPQFLISFYEKMQSDKGSIPDRFSAQQFSDYHSELNMSSLELGDSALYFCASSRDFNYEQYFGPGTRLTVT.